Below, 24 T cell receptor beta chains from the same sample are listed, as sequenced in a study of blood T cell repertoires in COVID-19. Sequenced by immunoSEQ multiplex PCR; TCRdb stores in-frame clones only, minus some. Of under 300,000 clones in the sample, roughly 88% were seen once. The sequenced sample was PBMCs or T cells enriched from blood (not recorded which). These receptors were taken from a woman aged 40 to 50 with acute COVID-19.

V and J are TRBV11-3 and TRBJ1-4; 7 nucleotides line up with TRBD1. The CDR3 covers 15 residues. Germline CDR1 is SGHNT and CDR2 is YENEEA. V was clipped by 6 bases and J by 2 bases; unmatched bases: 6. The CDR3 reads CASRTGKGTNEKLFF. The CDR3 bases are TGTGCCAGCAGGACAGGGAAAGGGACTAATGAAAAACTGTTTTTT.

V is TRBV29-1 and J is TRBJ1-5; D ambiguous. This CDR3 spans 12 amino acids. Trimming cost V 5 bases and J 4 bases, with 9 bases left between them. The germline gives CDR1 SQVTM, CDR2 ANQGSEA. CDR3 sequence reads: CSVNRENQPQHF. The CDR3 nucleotides are TGCAGCGTTAACCGGGAGAATCAGCCCCAGCATTTT.

The V and J genes are TRBV27 and TRBJ2-7; 10 nucleotides line up with TRBD1. J lost 6 bases, V lost 5 bases, and 4 bases had no gene match. This CDR3 comprises 13 residues. In germline, CDR1 is MNHEY, CDR2 SMNVEV (reference sequence). CDR3 nucleotide sequence: TGTGCCAGCAGTATCGGGACAGGGGCCGAGCAGTACTTC. This sequence encodes CASSIGTGAEQYF.

The chain recombines TRBV5-4 with TRBJ2-3; 12 nucleotides align to TRBD2. V was clipped by 0 bases and J by 4 bases; unmatched bases: 12. The CDR3 length is 19 residues. Germline V CDR1 and CDR2: SGHNT, YYREEE (reference sequence). The CDR3 sequence: CASSLGDFRTSGVADTQYF. CDR3 bases: TGTGCCAGCAGCTTGGGGGACTTCCGGACTAGCGGGGTCGCAGATACGCAGTATTTT.

The gene calls are TRBV5-6 and TRBJ2-1, with a weak D call TRBD2 (7 bases). Trimming took off 5 bases at V and 10 bases at J, with 25 bases between the two ends. Looked up from germline, CDR1 is SGHDT and CDR2 is YYEEEE. This CDR3 contains 16 residues. CDR3 loop: CASSLVTSGTMAEQFF. DNA of the CDR3: TGTGCCAGCAGTCTAGTGACCAGCGGGACAATGGCGGAGCAGTTCTTC. Full variable domain (remainder filled in from reference TRBV5-6 and TRBJ2-1): DAGVTQSPTHLIKTRGQQVTLRCSPKSGHDTVSWYQQALGQGPQFIFQYYEEEERQRGNFPDRFSGHQFPNYSSELNVNALLLGDSALYLCASSLVTSGTMAEQFFGPGTRLTVL.

This clone showed up just a few times. The chain joins TRBV2 to TRBJ1-1; tentative D call: TRBD1 (6 bases). CDR3 size: 12 residues. The germline V and J ends were trimmed by 6 bases and 6 bases, with 11 bases remaining between them. Germline V lookup: CDR1 SNHLY, CDR2 FYNNEI. CDR3 nucleotides: TGTGCCAGCAGCCGACAGGCCCCTGAAGCTTTCTTT. Its protein product is CASSRQAPEAFF.

The J gene is TRBJ2-1, the V gene TRBV9; 7 bases map to TRBD1. Unmatched junction bases numbered 7, after V lost 3 bases and J lost 4 bases. This CDR3 spans 15 amino acids. CDR1 is SGDLS, CDR2 YYNGEE, per germline. CDR3 region: CASSATGELYNEQFF. CDR3 nucleotide sequence: TGTGCCAGCAGCGCTACAGGGGAATTATACAATGAGCAGTTCTTC. The variable domain in full, with the rest retrieved from reference TRBV9 and TRBJ2-1, is DSGVTQTPKHLITATGQRVTLRCSPRSGDLSVYWYQQSLDQGLQFLIQYYNGEERAKGNILERFSAQQFPDLHSELNLSSLELGDSALYFCASSATGELYNEQFFGPGTRLTVL.

The chain combines TRBV7-2 with TRBJ2-7; 10 bases fit TRBD2. The V segment lost 2 bases and the J segment 3 bases; nucleotides outside the gene matches: 4. The CDR3 is 15 residues long. CDR1 SGHTA and CDR2 FQGNSA come from the germline V gene. The CDR3 DNA reads TGTGCCAGCAGCTTAACTAGCGGGAACAGCTACGAGCAGTACTTC. It encodes CASSLTSGNSYEQYF.

This chain links TRBV15 with TRBJ2-3; 9 nucleotides agree with TRBD2. CDR3 length: 16 amino acids. Germline CDR1 is LNHNV and CDR2 is YYDKDF (reference sequence). J was trimmed by 3 bases and V by 4 bases; bases with no gene match: 8. For the CDR3, the DNA is TGTGCCACCAGCATGAGGTCGACTAGCGGTACAGATACGCAGTATTTT. This codes for CATSMRSTSGTDTQYF.

The chain recombines TRBV29-1 with TRBJ1-2, with D possibly TRBD1 on 6 matching bases. The germline V and J ends were trimmed by 6 bases and 0 bases, with 11 bases remaining between them. Germline CDR1 and CDR2: SQVTM and ANQGSEA. The CDR3 spans 13 residues. The CDR3 DNA follows: TGCAGCGTCGAACAGGGAACTAACTATGGCTACACCTTC. It translates to CSVEQGTNYGYTF.

The rearrangement uses TRBV3-1 (or the pseudogene TRBV3-2) and TRBJ2-1; maybe TRBD2 (6 bases). The length of the CDR3 is 16 residues. V was clipped by 4 bases and J by 3 bases, with 16 bases between them. Germline V lookup: CDR1 LGHDT, CDR2 YNNKEL (reference sequence). The CDR3 nucleotides are TGTGCCAGCAGCCGACAACTGGGACTCATCTACAATGAGCAGTTCTTC. This codes for CASSRQLGLIYNEQFF.

The chain combines TRBV18 with TRBJ2-1; 13 bases agree with TRBD2. V lost 0 bases and J lost 8; bases outside the gene matches: 4. CDR3 length: 16 residues. Germline CDR1 reads KGHSH; CDR2 reads LQKENI. The DNA of the CDR3 is TGTGCCAGCTCACCACCGCGGACTAGCGGGGGCTATGAGCAGTTCTTC. Translating gives CASSPPRTSGGYEQFF.

This clone was recorded only once. The chain is built from TRBV6-5 and TRBJ1-4; 8 bases are shared with TRBD1. Germline lookup yields CDR1 MNHEY and CDR2 SVGAGI. This CDR3 is built from 15 residues. Germline trimming cut 5 bases from V and 8 bases from J; bases unmatched to any gene: 10. CDR3: CASSPQTGDGEKLFF. The CDR3 DNA sequence: TGTGCCAGCAGTCCTCAGACAGGGGATGGAGAAAAACTGTTTTTT.

This chain uses TRBV19 with TRBJ2-1; D uncertain. The V end lost 5 bases, the J end lost 1 base, and 15 bases lay between the germline ends. The CDR3 loop spans 16 amino acids. Germline-derived CDR1 and CDR2 are LNHDA and SQIVND (reference sequence). CDR3: CASSPLSLGSYNEQFF. The CDR3 DNA follows: TGTGCCAGTAGTCCCCTCTCCCTAGGTTCCTACAATGAGCAGTTCTTC.

The rearrangement links TRBV10-3 to TRBJ2-5; D gene ambiguous. The germline V gene encodes CDR1 ENHRY and CDR2 SYGVKD. CDR3 length: 11 residues. V was clipped by 10 bases and J by 4 bases, with 10 bases between them. CDR3 sequence: CATGTGETQYF. CDR3 sequence (DNA): TGTGCCACCGGTACCGGAGAGACCCAGTACTTC.

This chain uses TRBV5-1 with TRBJ2-7; 9 bases agree with TRBD1. Trimming took 4 bases from V and 6 from J; bases not matched to a gene: 11. The CDR3 consists of 15 residues. Germline lookup yields CDR1 SGHRS and CDR2 YFSETQ. The CDR3 DNA reads as TGCGCCAGCAGCCTAGGACAGGGGACGATGAGCGAGCAGTACTTC. It translates to CASSLGQGTMSEQYF. The variable domain in full, with the rest retrieved from reference TRBV5-1 and TRBJ2-7, is KAGVTQTPRYLIKTRGQQVTLSCSPISGHRSVSWYQQTPGQGLQFLFEYFSETQRNKGNFPGRFSGRQFSNSRSEMNVSTLELGDSALYLCASSLGQGTMSEQYFGPGTRLTVT.

The chain couples TRBV28 to TRBJ1-2; TRBD1 might be the D (5 bases). CDR3 length: 16 amino acids. Between the trimmed V and J ends, which lost 1 base and 5 bases, there was a span of 17 bases. Germline loops: CDR1 MDHEN, CDR2 SYDVKM. CDR3 loop: CASSLLAPGRGYGYTF. The CDR3 region has the DNA TGTGCCAGCAGTTTATTGGCTCCGGGGAGGGGATATGGCTACACCTTC.

The V and J genes are TRBV7-3 and TRBJ2-1; 11 nucleotides agree with TRBD2. CDR3 length equals 18 residues. Germline V gives CDR1 SGHTA, CDR2 FQGTGA. J was trimmed by 5 bases and V by 4 bases; bases with no gene match: 13. CDR3 nucleotides: TGTGCCAGCAGCTCGGGACTAGCGGCCGCGAGTGGGAACAATGAGCAGTTCTTC. This translates into CASSSGLAAASGNNEQFF.

A single count supports this clone. The chain carries TRBV19 and TRBJ1-2, with 9 bases identical to TRBD1. In germline, CDR1 is LNHDA, CDR2 SQIVND (reference sequence). J gave up 5 bases and V 7 bases, and 11 bases lay outside the gene matches. The CDR3 is 15 amino acids. The CDR3 bases are TGTGCCAGTACAGGACAGGGGAATCTCGGGTATGGCTACACCTTC. Protein: CASTGQGNLGYGYTF.

The rearrangement joins TRBV3-1 (or the pseudogene TRBV3-2) to TRBJ2-1, with D maybe TRBD2 (6 bases). CDR1 is LGHDT, CDR2 YNNKEL, per germline (reference sequence). V lost 4 bases to trimming and J lost 4 bases, with 20 bases between them. CDR3 length: 17 amino acids. CDR3 DNA: TGTGCCAGCAGCCCTATCGGAGGGATAGGAGTGTACAATGAGCAGTTCTTC. Translating gives CASSPIGGIGVYNEQFF.

The rearrangement joins TRBV11-2 to TRBJ2-7; 7 positions agree with TRBD2. V lost 0 bases, J lost 3 bases, and 5 bases stayed unmatched. From germline, CDR1 is SGHAT and CDR2 FQNNGV. The CDR3 is 15 residues long. The CDR3 protein is CASSLEGGSNYEQYF. The CDR3 DNA reads TGTGCCAGCAGCTTAGAGGGGGGGTCCAACTACGAGCAGTACTTC.

In DNA, the CDR3 is TGTGCCAGCAGCTTCGTGGGACAGGGGCTTGTGAACACTGAAGCTTTCTTT. It is translated as CASSFVGQGLVNTEAFF. The chain is built from TRBV7-9 and TRBJ1-1; 10 positions match TRBD1. This CDR3 comprises 17 residues. Trimming at V came to 3 bases and at J to 0 bases, leaving 7 bases not matched to a gene. The V gene's germline CDR1 is SEHNR and CDR2 FQNEAQ (reference sequence).

The chain employs TRBV15 and TRBJ2-3, with 10 bases fitting TRBD2. Germline V gene sequence: CDR1 LNHNV, CDR2 YYDKDF (reference sequence). The CDR3 totals 16 residues. Trimming removed 1 base from V and 3 bases from J; junction bases left unmatched: 4. The chain's CDR3 is CATSRGISGRTDTQYF. CDR3 in DNA: TGTGCCACCAGCAGAGGGATTAGCGGGAGGACAGATACGCAGTATTTT.

The V call is TRBV19, the J call TRBJ1-1, with TRBD1 identical over 7 bases. J gave up 0 bases and V 9 bases, and 10 bases lay outside the gene matches. The CDR3 extends over 15 amino acids. Germline values: CDR1 LNHDA, CDR2 SQIVND (reference sequence). CDR3 DNA: TGTGCCAGCCGGGACAGACCGATTATGAACACTGAAGCTTTCTTT. This sequence encodes CASRDRPIMNTEAFF.